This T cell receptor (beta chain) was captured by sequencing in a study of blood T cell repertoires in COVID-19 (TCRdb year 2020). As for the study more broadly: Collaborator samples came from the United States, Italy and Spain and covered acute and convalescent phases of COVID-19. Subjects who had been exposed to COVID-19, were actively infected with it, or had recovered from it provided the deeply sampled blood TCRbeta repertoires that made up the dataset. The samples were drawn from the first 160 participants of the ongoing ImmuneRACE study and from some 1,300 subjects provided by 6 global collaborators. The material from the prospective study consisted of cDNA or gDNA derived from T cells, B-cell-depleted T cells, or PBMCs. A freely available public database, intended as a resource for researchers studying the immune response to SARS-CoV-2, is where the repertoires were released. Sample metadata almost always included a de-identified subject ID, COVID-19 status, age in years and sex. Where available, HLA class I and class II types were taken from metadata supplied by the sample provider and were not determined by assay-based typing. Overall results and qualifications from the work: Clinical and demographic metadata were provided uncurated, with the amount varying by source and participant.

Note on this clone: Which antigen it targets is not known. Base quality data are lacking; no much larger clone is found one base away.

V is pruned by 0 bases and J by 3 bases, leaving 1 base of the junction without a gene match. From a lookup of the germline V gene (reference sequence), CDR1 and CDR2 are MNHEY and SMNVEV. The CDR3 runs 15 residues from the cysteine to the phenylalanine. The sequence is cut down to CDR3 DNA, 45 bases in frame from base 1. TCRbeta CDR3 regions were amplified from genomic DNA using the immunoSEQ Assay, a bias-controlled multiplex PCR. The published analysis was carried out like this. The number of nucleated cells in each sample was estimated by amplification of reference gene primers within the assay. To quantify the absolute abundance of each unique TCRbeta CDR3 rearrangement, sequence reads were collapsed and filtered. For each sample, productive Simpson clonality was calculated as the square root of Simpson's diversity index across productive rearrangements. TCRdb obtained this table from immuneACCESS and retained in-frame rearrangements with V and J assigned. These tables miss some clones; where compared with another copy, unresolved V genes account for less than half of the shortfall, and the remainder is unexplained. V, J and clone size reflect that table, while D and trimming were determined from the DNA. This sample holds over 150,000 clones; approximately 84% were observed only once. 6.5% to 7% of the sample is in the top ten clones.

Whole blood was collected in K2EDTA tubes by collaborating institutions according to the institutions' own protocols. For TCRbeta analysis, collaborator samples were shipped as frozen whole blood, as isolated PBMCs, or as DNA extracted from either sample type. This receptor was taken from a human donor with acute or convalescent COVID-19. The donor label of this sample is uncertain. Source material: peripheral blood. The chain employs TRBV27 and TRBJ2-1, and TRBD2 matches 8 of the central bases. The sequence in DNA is TGTGCCAGCAGTTTATCCAGCGGGGGCTACAATGAGCAGTTCTTC. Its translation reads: CASSLSSGGYNEQFF.